The T cell receptor (beta chain) under discussion was sequenced for a study of blood T cell repertoires in COVID-19. Study-level information: The origin of the acute and convalescent COVID-19 samples was the United States, Italy and Spain. PBMCs, B-cell-depleted T cells, or T cells were the source of the cDNA or gDNA that made up the material.

In the original analysis: Reference gene primer amplification yielded estimated nucleated cell counts. Sequencing used immunoSEQ multiplex PCR; TCRdb keeps in-frame clones, though not all of them. From that table come the V and J calls and clone size; the DNA was used to work out D and trimming. This table has roughly 280,000 clones, less than 90% appearing once. Germline V CDR1 and CDR2: SEHNR, FQNEAQ (reference sequence). The J segment lost 5 bases and the V segment lost 5 bases, leaving 4 bases of the junction unmatched. This CDR3 is 14 amino acids long. The sequence was collected from a man in his 60s who had recovered from COVID-19. The chain recombines TRBV7-9 with TRBJ1-1, with 11 bases aligning to TRBD1. Sequencing input: peripheral blood. The CDR3 nucleotides are TGTGCCAGCAGCCCGGGACAGGGGGAGACTGAAGCTTTCTTT. This translates into CASSPGQGETEAFF.